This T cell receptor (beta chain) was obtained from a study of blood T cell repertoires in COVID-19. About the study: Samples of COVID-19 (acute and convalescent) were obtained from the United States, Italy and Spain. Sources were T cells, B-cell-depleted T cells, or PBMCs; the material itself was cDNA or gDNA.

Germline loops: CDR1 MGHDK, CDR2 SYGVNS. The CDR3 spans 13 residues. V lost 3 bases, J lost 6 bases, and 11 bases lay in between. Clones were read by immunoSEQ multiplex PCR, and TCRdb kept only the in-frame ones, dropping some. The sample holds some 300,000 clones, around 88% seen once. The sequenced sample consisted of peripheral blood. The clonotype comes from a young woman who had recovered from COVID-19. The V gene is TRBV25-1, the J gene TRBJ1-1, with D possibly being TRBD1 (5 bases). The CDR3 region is CASSDVQTAEAFF. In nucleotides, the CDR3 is TGTGCCAGCAGTGATGTTCAGACAGCTGAAGCTTTCTTT.